Shown below are 17 T cell receptor beta chains from a single sample sequenced in a study of blood T cell repertoires in COVID-19. Repertoires were generated with immunoSEQ multiplex PCR, while TCRdb's copy carries only in-frame clones and drops some. The sample carries about 20,000 clones, over 85% recorded once. The sample consisted of peripheral blood. Receptor source: a woman aged 50 to 60 with active COVID-19.

The chain links TRBV7-9 to TRBJ2-7; TRBD1 might be the D (5 bases). The CDR3 length is 16 residues. Trimming removed 1 base at V and 2 bases at J, with 15 bases between. Looked up from germline, CDR1 is SEHNR and CDR2 is FQNEAQ (reference sequence). The CDR3 bases are TGTGCCAGCAGCTTAGGTTCAGGGCCGAGGACCTACGAGCAGTACTTC. Residues: CASSLGSGPRTYEQYF.

The sample holds one count of this clone. The V gene is TRBV5-1, the J gene TRBJ2-5; possibly TRBD1 for D (5 bases). Germline V gene sequence: CDR1 SGHRS, CDR2 YFSETQ. The CDR3 loop spans 14 amino acids. V dropped 3 bases and J dropped 1 base, with 10 bases sitting between them. CDR3 sequence: CASSYSDSQETQYF. The CDR3 bases are TGCGCCAGCAGCTATTCCGACAGCCAAGAGACCCAGTACTTC.

This CDR3 reads CASRWDRGPSFYEQFF. In nucleotides, the CDR3 is TGTGCCAGCAGATGGGACAGGGGGCCCTCCTTTTATGAGCAGTTCTTC. V is TRBV7-9 and J is TRBJ2-1; 12 nucleotides line up with TRBD1. Per germline, CDR1 SEHNR and CDR2 FQNEAQ (reference sequence). The CDR3 covers 16 residues. V trimming: 6 bases; J trimming: 8 bases; junction bases outside the gene matches: 11.

V and J are TRBV27 and TRBJ1-2, with TRBD1 as a possible D gene (5 bases). Looked up from germline, CDR1 is MNHEY and CDR2 is SMNVEV (reference sequence). The CDR3 covers 15 residues. Between the trimmed V and J ends, which lost 5 bases and 3 bases, there was a span of 16 bases. Here the CDR3 DNA reads TGTGCCAGCAGTCCCGCCCCCGACAGTCACTATGGCTACACCTTC. It codes for CASSPAPDSHYGYTF.

DNA for the CDR3: TGTGCCAGCTCACCAGGACTCACTCCTGGAAACACCATATATTTT. Translating it yields CASSPGLTPGNTIYF. The rearrangement uses TRBV18 and TRBJ1-3, with D unresolved. Germline lookup yields CDR1 KGHSH and CDR2 LQKENI. V lost 2 bases, J lost 2 bases, and 10 bases lay in between. The CDR3 loop spans 15 amino acids.

The chain joins TRBV27 to TRBJ2-5; 7 nucleotides align to TRBD1. Trimming cost V 5 bases and J 2 bases; bases outside gene matches: 5. This CDR3 is 14 amino acids long. Per germline, CDR1 MNHEY and CDR2 SMNVEV (reference sequence). CDR3 protein: CASSVYRGQETQYF. The CDR3 bases are TGTGCCAGCAGTGTCTACAGGGGACAAGAGACCCAGTACTTC.

The J gene is TRBJ2-7, the V gene TRBV18, with a tentative D call TRBD1 (5 bases). Per the germline V gene, CDR1 is KGHSH and CDR2 is LQKENI. This CDR3 has 14 amino acids. V was clipped by 3 bases and J by 4 bases, with 13 bases between them. CDR3 sequence: CASSPDRQKYEQYF. CDR3 sequence (DNA): TGTGCCAGCTCACCCGACCGACAGAAATACGAGCAGTACTTC.

The CDR3 loop reads CASSLITGEYEQYF. In DNA form, the CDR3 reads TGCGCCAGCAGCTTGATCACAGGCGAATACGAGCAGTACTTC. The chain couples TRBV5-1 to TRBJ2-7, with D possibly TRBD1 on 5 matching bases. Trimming removed 1 base at V and 4 bases at J, with 12 bases between. Germline V gene lookup returns CDR1 SGHRS and CDR2 YFSETQ. The CDR3 has 14 residues. Complete variable domain (other parts from reference TRBV5-1 and TRBJ2-7): KAGVTQTPRYLIKTRGQQVTLSCSPISGHRSVSWYQQTPGQGLQFLFEYFSETQRNKGNFPGRFSGRQFSNSRSEMNVSTLELGDSALYLCASSLITGEYEQYFGPGTRLTVT.

This clone was seen a few times. The gene calls are TRBV28 and TRBJ2-6; D remains unclear. The CDR3 contains 14 residues. The germline gives CDR1 MDHEN, CDR2 SYDVKM. V lost 5 bases to trimming and J lost 0 bases, with 5 bases between them. The CDR3, as DNA: TGTGCCAGCAGTGGAGCCTCTGGGGCCAACGTCCTGACTTTC. This sequence encodes CASSGASGANVLTF.

The rearrangement uses TRBV9 and TRBJ2-7; 9 bases are a match to TRBD1. With 3 bases clipped from V and 2 bases from J, the junction kept 6 bases outside the gene matches. The CDR3 contains 15 residues. Germline assignment: CDR1 SGDLS and CDR2 YYNGEE. The CDR3 sequence is CASSATGTGTYEQYF. CDR3 DNA: TGTGCCAGCAGCGCCACCGGGACAGGGACCTACGAGCAGTACTTC.

This rearrangement joins TRBV28 to TRBJ1-1, with D hard to call. CDR1 is MDHEN, CDR2 SYDVKM, per germline. The CDR3 consists of 14 residues. V lost 2 bases and J 4 bases, leaving 11 bases between the germline ends. The CDR3 bases are TGTGCCAGCAGTTTAGCCGGGAGGGTCACTGAAGCTTTCTTT. As protein: CASSLAGRVTEAFF. Full variable domain (outside the CDR3, taken from reference TRBV28 and TRBJ1-1): DVKVTQSSRYLVKRTGEKVFLECVQDMDHENMFWYRQDPGLGLRLIYFSYDVKMKEKGDIPEGYSVSREKKERFSLILESASTNQTSMYLCASSLAGRVTEAFFGQGTRLTVV.

This clone appeared a single time. The chain combines TRBV5-1 with TRBJ2-7; D possibly corresponds to TRBD2 (6 bases). V shed 2 bases and J shed 5 bases, with 11 bases lying between them. The germline V gene encodes CDR1 SGHRS and CDR2 YFSETQ. This CDR3 spans 13 amino acids. The CDR3 region has the DNA TGCGCCAGCAGCTTAGGAGGGAAGGACGAGCAGTACTTC. This codes for CASSLGGKDEQYF.

V and J are TRBV10-3 and TRBJ2-7; TRBD1 agrees at 9 bases. V shed 6 bases, J shed 5 bases, and the junction held 5 bases outside the gene matches. The CDR3 covers 13 residues. Germline values: CDR1 ENHRY, CDR2 SYGVKD. CDR3 sequence: CAIRGQGGDEQYF. In DNA, the CDR3 is TGTGCCATCAGGGGACAGGGAGGAGACGAGCAGTACTTC.

This clone was observed a single time. This chain joins TRBV5-1 and TRBJ2-3; D is ambiguous. Germline V lookup: CDR1 SGHRS, CDR2 YFSETQ. The CDR3 spans 16 residues. Trimming removed 4 bases from V and 0 bases from J, with 15 bases in between. The CDR3 region has the DNA TGCGCCAGCAGCCTGGACCCGCTACCTAGCACAGATACGCAGTATTTT. It specifies CASSLDPLPSTDTQYF. Together with reference TRBV5-1 and TRBJ2-3, the CDR3 gives the full variable domain: KAGVTQTPRYLIKTRGQQVTLSCSPISGHRSVSWYQQTPGQGLQFLFEYFSETQRNKGNFPGRFSGRQFSNSRSEMNVSTLELGDSALYLCASSLDPLPSTDTQYFGPGTRLTVL.

This chain joins TRBV9 and TRBJ1-5, with D perhaps TRBD1 (6 bases). The CDR3 loop spans 15 amino acids. CDR1 is SGDLS and CDR2 is YYNGEE in the germline V gene. V dropped 4 bases and J dropped 2 bases, with 13 bases sitting between them. This chain's CDR3 is CASSPGQRGNQPQHF. CDR3 in DNA: TGTGCCAGCAGCCCCGGACAGAGAGGCAATCAGCCCCAGCATTTT.

CDR3 loop: CASSEVRITGELFF. CDR3 bases: TGTGCCAGCAGTGAAGTTCGTATAACCGGGGAGCTGTTTTTT. This chain connects TRBV2 to TRBJ2-2, with D unresolved. Germline-derived CDR1 and CDR2 are SNHLY and FYNNEI. The CDR3 runs 14 residues. The ends were cut back, 1 base at V and 5 bases at J, with 8 bases in the middle.

The gene calls are TRBV28 and TRBJ1-4; 9 nucleotides align to TRBD1. Losses at the gene ends were 3 bases for V and 7 bases for J; bases not matched to a gene: 3. Germline-derived CDR1 and CDR2 are MDHEN and SYDVKM. This CDR3 contains 14 residues. CDR3 in amino acids: CASSLNRGPEKLFF. For the CDR3, the DNA is TGTGCCAGCAGTTTGAACAGGGGGCCTGAAAAACTGTTTTTT.